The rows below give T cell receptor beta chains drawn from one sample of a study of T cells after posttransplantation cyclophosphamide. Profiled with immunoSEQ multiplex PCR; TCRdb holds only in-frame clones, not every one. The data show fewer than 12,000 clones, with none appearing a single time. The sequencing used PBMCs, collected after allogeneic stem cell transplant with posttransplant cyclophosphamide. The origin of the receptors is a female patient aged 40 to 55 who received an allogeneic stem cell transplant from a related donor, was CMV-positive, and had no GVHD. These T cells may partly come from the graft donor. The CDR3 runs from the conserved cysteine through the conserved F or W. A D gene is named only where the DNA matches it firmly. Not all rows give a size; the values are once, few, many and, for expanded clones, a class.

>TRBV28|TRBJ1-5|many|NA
CASAPLAQPQHF
TGTGCCAGCGCCCCCCTAGCCCAGCCCCAGCATTTT
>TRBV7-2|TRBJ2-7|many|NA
CASSLQVGGTTNEQYF
TGTGCCAGCAGCTTACAGGTCGGCGGGACGACCAACGAGCAGTACTTC
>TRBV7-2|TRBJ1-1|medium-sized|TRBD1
CASSWDRGTEAFF
TGTGCCAGCAGCTGGGACAGGGGGACTGAAGCTTTCTTT
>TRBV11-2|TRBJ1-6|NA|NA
CASSLDPGLEAAHNSPLHF
TGTGCCAGCAGCTTAGACCCCGGCCTCGAGGCGGCACATAATTCACCCCTCCACTTT
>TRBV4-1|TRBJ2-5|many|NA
CASSQDPGETQYF
TGCGCCAGCAGCCAAGACCCAGGGGAGACCCAGTACTTC
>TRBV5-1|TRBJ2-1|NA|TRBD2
CASSLAAGGYYNEQFF
TGCGCCAGCAGCTTGGCCGCGGGGGGGTACTACAATGAGCAGTTCTTC
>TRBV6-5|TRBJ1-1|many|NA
CASSYSGGETEAFF
TGTGCCAGCAGTTACTCGGGTGGGGAGACTGAAGCTTTCTTT
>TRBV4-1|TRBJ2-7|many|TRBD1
CASSQGQGLYEQYF
TGCGCCAGCAGCCAAGGACAGGGCCTTTACGAGCAGTACTTC
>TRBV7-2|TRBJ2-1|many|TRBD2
CASSSSPSGYNEQFF
TGTGCCAGCAGCTCAAGCCCTAGCGGATACAATGAGCAGTTCTTC
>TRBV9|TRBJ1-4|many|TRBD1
CASSYRGTNEKLFF
TGTGCCAGCAGCTACAGGGGAACTAATGAAAAACTGTTTTTT
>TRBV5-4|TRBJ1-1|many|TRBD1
CASSSGDRATTEAFF
TGTGCCAGCAGCAGTGGGGACAGGGCGACCACTGAAGCTTTCTTT
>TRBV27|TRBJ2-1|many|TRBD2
CASRGGSTYNEQFF
TGTGCCAGCAGAGGCGGGAGTACCTACAATGAGCAGTTCTTC
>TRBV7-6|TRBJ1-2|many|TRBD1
CASSFTPTGGNGGYTF
TGTGCCAGCAGCTTTACCCCGACAGGGGGCAACGGTGGCTACACCTTC
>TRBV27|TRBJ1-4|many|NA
CASRSYEKLFF
TGTGCCAGCAGATCCTATGAAAAACTGTTTTTT
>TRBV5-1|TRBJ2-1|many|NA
CASSLGRGWINEQFF
TGCGCCAGCAGCTTGGGACGGGGTTGGATCAATGAGCAGTTCTTC
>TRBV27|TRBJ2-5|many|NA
CASRIYSAVKETQYF
TGTGCCAGCAGAATTTATAGCGCCGTGAAAGAGACCCAGTACTTC
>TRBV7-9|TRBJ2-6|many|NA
CASSPILTAEISGANVLTF
TGTGCCAGCAGTCCTATCCTTACAGCCGAAATCTCTGGGGCCAACGTCCTGACTTTC
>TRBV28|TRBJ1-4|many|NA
CASRDSFNEKLFF
TGTGCCAGCAGGGACAGCTTTAATGAAAAACTGTTTTTT
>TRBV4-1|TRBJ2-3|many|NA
CASSQVRERSTDTQYF
TGCGCCAGCAGCCAGGTTCGGGAGCGAAGCACAGATACGCAGTATTTT
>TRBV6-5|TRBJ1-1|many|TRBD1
CASTGGRAEAFF
TGTGCCAGCACAGGGGGCCGGGCTGAAGCTTTCTTT
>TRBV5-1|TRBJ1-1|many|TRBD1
CASSSLDRGRAEAFF
TGCGCCAGCAGCTCCCTAGACAGGGGGCGGGCTGAAGCTTTCTTT
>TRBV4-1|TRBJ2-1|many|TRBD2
CASSQASGSHEQFF
TGCGCCAGCAGCCAGGCGAGCGGGAGCCATGAGCAGTTCTTC
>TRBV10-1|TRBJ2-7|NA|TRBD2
CASILRRASGSYEQYF
TGCGCCAGCATCCTCAGGCGGGCTAGCGGTTCCTACGAGCAGTACTTC
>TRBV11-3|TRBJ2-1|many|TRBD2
CASSHSGGQRKQFF
TGTGCCAGCAGCCACAGCGGGGGGCAGAGAAAGCAGTTCTTC
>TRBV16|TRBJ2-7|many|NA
CASSQSYEQYF
TGTGCCAGCAGCCAGAGTTACGAGCAGTACTTC
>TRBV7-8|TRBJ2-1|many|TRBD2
CASSLGGGRANEQFF
TGTGCCAGCAGCTTAGGCGGGGGGCGAGCCAATGAGCAGTTCTTC
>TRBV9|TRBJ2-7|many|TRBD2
CASSEGTSATYEQYF
TGTGCCAGCAGCGAGGGGACTAGCGCCACCTACGAGCAGTACTTC
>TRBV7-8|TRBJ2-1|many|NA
CASTLGAVSYNEQFF
TGTGCCAGCACCCTAGGGGCGGTCTCCTACAATGAGCAGTTCTTC
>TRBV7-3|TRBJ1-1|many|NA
CASSFGGQNTEAFF
TGTGCCAGCAGCTTTGGGGGACAGAACACTGAAGCTTTCTTT
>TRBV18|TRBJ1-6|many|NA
CASSPRSVDNSPLHF
TGTGCCAGCTCACCCCGTTCTGTAGATAATTCACCCCTCCACTTT
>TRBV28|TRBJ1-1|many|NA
CASSLTNGGTEAFF
TGTGCCAGCAGTTTAACAAACGGGGGCACTGAAGCTTTCTTT
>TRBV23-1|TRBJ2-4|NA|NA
CASSNGEAVSGLTKNIQYF
TGCGCCAGCAGTAACGGGGAGGCGGTGAGCGGTCTAACCAAAAACATTCAGTACTTC
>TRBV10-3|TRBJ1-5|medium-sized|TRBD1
CAIRGTDQPQHF
TGTGCCATCAGGGGGACAGACCAGCCCCAGCATTTT
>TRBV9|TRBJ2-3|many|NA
CASSAWGTSTDTQYF
TGTGCCAGCAGCGCCTGGGGGACTAGCACAGATACGCAGTATTTT
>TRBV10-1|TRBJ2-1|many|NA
CASSEDPGKPAAEQFF
TGCGCCAGCAGTGAGGACCCGGGAAAGCCCGCCGCTGAGCAGTTCTTC
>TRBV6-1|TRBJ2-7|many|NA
CASSEAYNNLYEQYF
TGTGCCAGCAGTGAAGCGTATAACAATCTCTACGAGCAGTACTTC
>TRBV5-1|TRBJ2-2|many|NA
CASSSLVGGAQAGELFF
TGCGCCAGCAGCTCACTCGTGGGGGGGGCCCAGGCCGGGGAGCTGTTTTTT
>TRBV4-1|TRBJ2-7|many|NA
CASSQGPSDIGNEQYF
TGCGCCAGCAGCCAAGGACCCTCGGACATTGGCAACGAGCAGTACTTC
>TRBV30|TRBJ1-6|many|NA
CAWRLEVGRSPLHF
TGTGCCTGGAGACTGGAAGTTGGGCGTTCACCCCTCCACTTT
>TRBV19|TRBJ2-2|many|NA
CASSYSRQTGELFF
TGTGCCAGTAGTTACTCACGACAGACCGGGGAGCTGTTTTTT
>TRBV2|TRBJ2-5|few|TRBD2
CASSDEAGGGFIGETQYF
TGTGCCAGCAGTGATGAGGCGGGAGGGGGTTTTATTGGAGAGACCCAGTACTTC
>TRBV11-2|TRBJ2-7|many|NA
CASSPREGTYEQYF
TGTGCCAGCAGCCCCCGGGAAGGGACCTACGAGCAGTACTTC
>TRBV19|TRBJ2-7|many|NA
CASSGVGLGSYEQYF
TGTGCCAGTAGTGGCGTGGGACTTGGCTCCTACGAGCAGTACTTC
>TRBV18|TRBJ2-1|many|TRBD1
CASSSTGGNYNEQFF
TGTGCCAGCTCATCGACAGGGGGCAACTACAATGAGCAGTTCTTC
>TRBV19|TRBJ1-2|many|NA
CASSPPGNYGYTF
TGTGCCAGTAGTCCCCCAGGCAACTATGGCTACACCTTC
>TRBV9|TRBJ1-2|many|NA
CASSPDGGTGGYTF
TGTGCCAGCAGCCCAGACGGGGGGACGGGTGGCTACACCTTC
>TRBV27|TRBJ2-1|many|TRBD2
CASSSLAGHNEQFF
TGTGCCAGCAGTTCACTAGCGGGACACAATGAGCAGTTCTTC
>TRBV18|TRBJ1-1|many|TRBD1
CASSPLGTEGTEAFF
TGTGCCAGCTCACCCCTAGGGACAGAAGGCACTGAAGCTTTCTTT
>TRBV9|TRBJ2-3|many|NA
CASSLRGGDSTDTQYF
TGTGCCAGCAGCCTAAGGGGGGGGGACTCCACAGATACGCAGTATTTT
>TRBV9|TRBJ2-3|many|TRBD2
CASSPQAGATDTQYF
TGTGCCAGCAGCCCCCAAGCGGGAGCCACAGATACGCAGTATTTT
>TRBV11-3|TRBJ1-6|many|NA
CASSLQTTAPLHF
TGTGCCAGCAGCTTACAAACAACCGCACCCCTCCACTTT
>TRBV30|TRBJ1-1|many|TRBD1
CAWSDRGRGGTEAFF
TGTGCCTGGAGTGACAGGGGGCGCGGGGGGACTGAAGCTTTCTTT
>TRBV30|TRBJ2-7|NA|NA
CAWSVVDYEQYF
TGTGCCTGGAGTGTAGTGGACTACGAGCAGTACTTC
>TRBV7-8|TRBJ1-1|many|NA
CASSFGGNTEAFF
TGTGCCAGCAGCTTTGGAGGGAACACTGAAGCTTTCTTT
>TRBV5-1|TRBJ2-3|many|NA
CASSLGGEDTQYF
TGCGCCAGCAGCTTGGGGGGGGAAGATACGCAGTATTTT
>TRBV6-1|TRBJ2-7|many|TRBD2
CASSESLAGDRSYEQYF
TGTGCCAGCAGTGAATCACTAGCGGGAGATAGGTCCTACGAGCAGTACTTC
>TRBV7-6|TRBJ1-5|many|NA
CASSLGRSQPQHF
TGTGCCAGCAGCTTAGGTCGTAGTCAGCCCCAGCATTTT
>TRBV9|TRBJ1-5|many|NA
CASSVRSNQPQHF
TGTGCCAGCAGCGTCAGGAGCAATCAGCCCCAGCATTTT